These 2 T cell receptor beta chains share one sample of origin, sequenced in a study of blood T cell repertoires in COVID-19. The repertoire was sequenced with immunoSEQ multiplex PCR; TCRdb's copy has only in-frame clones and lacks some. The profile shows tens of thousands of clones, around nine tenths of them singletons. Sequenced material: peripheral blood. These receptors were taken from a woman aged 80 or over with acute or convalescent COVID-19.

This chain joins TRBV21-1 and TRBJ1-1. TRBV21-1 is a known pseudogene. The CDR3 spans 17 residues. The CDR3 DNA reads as TGTGCCAGCACCGCCACTAACTTCGGGGGGCGATACACTGAAGCTTTCTTT. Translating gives CASTATNFGGRYTEAFF.

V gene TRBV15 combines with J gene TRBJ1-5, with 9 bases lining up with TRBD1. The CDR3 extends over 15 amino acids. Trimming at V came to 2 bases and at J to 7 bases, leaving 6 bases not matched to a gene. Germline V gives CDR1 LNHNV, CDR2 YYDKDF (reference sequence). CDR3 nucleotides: TGTGCCACCAGCAGACAAACAGGGGGCGGACAGCCCCAGCATTTT. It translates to CATSRQTGGGQPQHF.